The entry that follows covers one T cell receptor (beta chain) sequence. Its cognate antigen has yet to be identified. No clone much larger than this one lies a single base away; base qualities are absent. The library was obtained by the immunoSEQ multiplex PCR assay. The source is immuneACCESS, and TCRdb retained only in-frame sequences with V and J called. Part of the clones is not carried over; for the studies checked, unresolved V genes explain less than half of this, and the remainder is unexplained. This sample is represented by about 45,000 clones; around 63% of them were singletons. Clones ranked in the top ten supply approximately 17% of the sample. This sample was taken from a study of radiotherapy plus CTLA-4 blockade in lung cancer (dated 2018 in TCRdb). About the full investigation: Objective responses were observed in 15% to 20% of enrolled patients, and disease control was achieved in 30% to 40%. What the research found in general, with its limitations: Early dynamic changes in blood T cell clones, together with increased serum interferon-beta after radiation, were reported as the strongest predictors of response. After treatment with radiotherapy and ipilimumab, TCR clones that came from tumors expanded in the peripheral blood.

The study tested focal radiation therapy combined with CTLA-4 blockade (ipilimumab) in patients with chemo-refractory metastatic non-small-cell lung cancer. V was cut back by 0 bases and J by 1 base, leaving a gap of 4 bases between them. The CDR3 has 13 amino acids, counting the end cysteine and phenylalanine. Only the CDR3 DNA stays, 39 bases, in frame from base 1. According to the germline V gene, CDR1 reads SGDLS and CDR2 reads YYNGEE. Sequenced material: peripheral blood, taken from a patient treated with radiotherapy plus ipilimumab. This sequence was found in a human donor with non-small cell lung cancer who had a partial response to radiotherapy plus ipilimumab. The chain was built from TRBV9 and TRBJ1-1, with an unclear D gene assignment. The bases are TGTGCCAGCAGCGTAGTGGCGAACACTGAAGCTTTCTTT. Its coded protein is CASSVVANTEAFF.